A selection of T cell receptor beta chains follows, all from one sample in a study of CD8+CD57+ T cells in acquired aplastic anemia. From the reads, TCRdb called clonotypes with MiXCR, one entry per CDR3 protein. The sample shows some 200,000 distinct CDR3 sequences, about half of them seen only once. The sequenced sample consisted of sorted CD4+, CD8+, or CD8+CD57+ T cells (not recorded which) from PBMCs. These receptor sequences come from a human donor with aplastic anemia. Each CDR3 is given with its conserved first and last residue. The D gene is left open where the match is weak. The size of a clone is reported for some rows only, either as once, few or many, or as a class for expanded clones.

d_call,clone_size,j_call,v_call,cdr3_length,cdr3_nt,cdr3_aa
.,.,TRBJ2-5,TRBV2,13,TGTGCCAGCAGGAGTTCAGGGCAAGAGACCCAGTACTTC,CASRSSGQETQYF
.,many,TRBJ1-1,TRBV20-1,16,TGCAGTGCTCACCGGCCGGGGGGGGGCGGGGACACTGAAGCTTTCTTT,CSAHRPGGGGDTEAFF
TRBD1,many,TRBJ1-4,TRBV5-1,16,TGCGCCAGCAGCTATTCCCCACGGGACAGGAATGAAAAACTGTTTTTT,CASSYSPRDRNEKLFF
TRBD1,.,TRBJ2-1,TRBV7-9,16,TGTGCCAGCAGGTTGACAGGGGGCGATGGCTACAATGAGCAGTTCTTC,CASRLTGGDGYNEQFF
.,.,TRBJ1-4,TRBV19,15,TGTGCCAGTAGTATCTACGGGGTTACCAATGAAAAACTGTTTTTT,CASSIYGVTNEKLFF
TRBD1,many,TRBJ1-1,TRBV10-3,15,TGTGCCATCAGTTTGAGGACAGGGGAAAACACTGAAGCTTTCTTT,CAISLRTGENTEAFF
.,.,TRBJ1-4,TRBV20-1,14,TGCAGTGCTAGAGGGGGAAGCGGGCCTGAAAAACTGTTTTTT,CSARGGSGPEKLFF
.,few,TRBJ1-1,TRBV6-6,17,TGTGCCAGCAGTCCCGTTGGGGGGGAAGGCATGAACACTGAAGCTTTCTTT,CASSPVGGEGMNTEAFF
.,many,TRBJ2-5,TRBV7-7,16,TGTGCCAGCAGCCTGTCCGGTTTAAGACAGCCGGAGACCCAGTACTTC,CASSLSGLRQPETQYF
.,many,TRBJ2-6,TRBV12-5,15,TGTGCTAGTGGTTTGGGATCCTCTGGGGCCAACGTCCTGACTTTC,CASGLGSSGANVLTF
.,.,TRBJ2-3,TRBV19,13,TGTGCCAGTAGTGTCAGCCGCACAGATACGCAGTATTTT,CASSVSRTDTQYF
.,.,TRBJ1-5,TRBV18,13,TGTGCCAGCTCACGGGACGAGAATCAGCCCCAGCATTTT,CASSRDENQPQHF
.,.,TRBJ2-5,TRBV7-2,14,TGTGCCAGCAGCTCCCAGTTTCTTGGGGAGACCCAGTACTTC,CASSSQFLGETQYF
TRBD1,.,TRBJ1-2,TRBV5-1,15,TGCGCCAGCAGCTTGGGGACAGGGGCGCCTGGAGGCTACACCTTC,CASSLGTGAPGGYTF
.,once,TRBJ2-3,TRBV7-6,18,TGTGCCAGCAGCTTAGTCACCAGGGGTGGGTCAGGCACAGATACGCAGTATTTT,CASSLVTRGGSGTDTQYF